What follows are 12 T cell receptor beta chains derived from one specimen sequenced in a study of molecular identifiers for immune sequencing clone quantification. MiXCR, applied by TCRdb to the PCR reads, yields one record per CDR3 protein. The sample has about 640,000 distinct CDR3 sequences, around 20% seen once; the top ten hold 0.7% to 1%. Sequenced: naive CD8+ T cells from blood, with Jurkat cell RNA spiked in. Described subset: FACS-sorted CD8+CD4-CCR7+CD45RA+ naive T cells. The source of these receptors is a human donor in good health. Some libraries in this study had Jurkat cell RNA spiked in.

This chain links TRBV5-1 with TRBJ2-2; 10 positions match TRBD1. The V gene end was trimmed by 4 bases and the J gene end by 5 bases; junction bases not matched to a gene: 8. The CDR3 contains 16 residues. Germline V gives CDR1 SGHRS, CDR2 YFSETQ. CDR3 bases: TGCGCCAGCAGCACCCGACAGGGGGCTTCTACCGGGGAGCTGTTTTTT. Protein sequence: CASSTRQGASTGELFF. Combining the CDR3 with reference TRBV5-1 and TRBJ2-2 gives the whole variable domain KAGVTQTPRYLIKTRGQQVTLSCSPISGHRSVSWYQQTPGQGLQFLFEYFSETQRNKGNFPGRFSGRQFSNSRSEMNVSTLELGDSALYLCASSTRQGASTGELFFGEGSRLTVL.

This clonotype was counted many times. The J gene is TRBJ2-7, the V gene TRBV28, with 16 bases matching TRBD2. Germline assignment: CDR1 MDHEN and CDR2 SYDVKM. The length of the CDR3 is 18 residues. Trimming at V came to 0 bases and at J to 6 bases, leaving 8 bases not matched to a gene. The CDR3 reads CASSLWPGTSGGDGEQYF. CDR3 DNA sequence: TGTGCCAGCAGTTTATGGCCCGGGACTAGCGGGGGGGATGGCGAGCAGTACTTC.

This clonotype has ten or more counts. The V call is TRBV9, the J call TRBJ2-5; tentative D call: TRBD1 (5 bases). Germline-derived CDR1 and CDR2 are SGDLS and YYNGEE. This CDR3 is 15 amino acids long. V was trimmed by 4 bases and J by 0 bases, leaving 13 bases between them. In DNA, the CDR3 is TGTGCCAGCAGCTCGTACGACAGTTACCAAGAGACCCAGTACTTC. It yields the protein CASSSYDSYQETQYF. Using reference TRBV9 and TRBJ2-5 for the parts outside the CDR3, the full variable domain is DSGVTQTPKHLITATGQRVTLRCSPRSGDLSVYWYQQSLDQGLQFLIQYYNGEERAKGNILERFSAQQFPDLHSELNLSSLELGDSALYFCASSSYDSYQETQYFGPGTRLLVL.

This clonotype was detected once. This sequence joins TRBV9 and TRBJ1-3; possibly TRBD1 for D (5 bases). This CDR3 region has 17 residues. From germline, CDR1 is SGDLS and CDR2 YYNGEE. V lost 4 bases and J lost 0, with 17 bases in between. DNA for the CDR3: TGTGCCAGCAGCAAGGAAGGGGCGGCGTACTCTGGAAACACCATATATTTT. Amino acid sequence: CASSKEGAAYSGNTIYF.

On this clonotype itself: Given a much more abundant clone one base away, this may be a read error. CDR3: CASSSTSGGTCEQYF. The CDR3 DNA is TGCGCCAGCAGCTCCACGTCCGGGGGGACATGCGAGCAGTACTTC. The rearrangement joins TRBV5-1 to TRBJ2-7, with a possible D match to TRBD2 (7 bases). The germline gives CDR1 SGHRS, CDR2 YFSETQ. V was trimmed by 3 bases and J by 6 bases, leaving 19 bases between them. The CDR3 length is 15 residues.

Of note for this clonotype: A much larger clonotype is one base distant, so this may be a read error. The chain combines TRBV2 with TRBJ1-1; no clear D gene. Trimming left V 8 bases short and J 4 bases short, with 17 bases between. Germline CDR1 is SNHLY and CDR2 is FYNNEI. The CDR3 totals 14 residues. For the CDR3, the DNA is TGTGCCAGCGGAGACCCAGGCCCTAGCACTGAAGCTTTCTTT. It translates to CASGDPGPSTEAFF.

This clonotype was observed at least ten times. The V call is TRBV12-3 or TRBV12-4, the J call TRBJ2-3; D gene ambiguous. V lost 3 bases and J 1 base, leaving 5 bases between the germline ends. The CDR3 has 13 residues. The CDR3 spells CASSFSGTDTQYF. The CDR3 coding sequence is TGTGCCAGCAGTTTTTCCGGCACAGATACGCAGTATTTT.

This clonotype was detected many times. The J gene is TRBJ2-1, the V gene TRBV4-1; 7 bases line up with TRBD2. The germline gives CDR1 MGHRA, CDR2 YSYEKL. V lost 5 bases, J lost 7 bases, and 11 bases stayed unmatched. CDR3 length equals 15 residues. The CDR3 DNA follows: TGCGCCAGCAGCAGCGGTACTAGCGCGAGTAATGAGCAGTTCTTC. Translating it yields CASSSGTSASNEQFF.

This clonotype was detected a few times. The chain combines TRBV7-9 with TRBJ2-7, with 8 bases lining up with TRBD2. V shed 4 bases, J shed 2 bases, and the junction held 7 bases outside the gene matches. Germline V gene sequence: CDR1 SEHNR, CDR2 FQNEAQ (reference sequence). There are 15 residues in the CDR3. CDR3 loop: CASSSISGTTYEQYF. The DNA of the CDR3 is TGTGCCAGCAGCTCTATTAGCGGGACAACCTACGAGCAGTACTTC.

This clonotype showed up just a few times. The CDR3 protein is CASSQDDRGNSPLHF. CDR3 coding DNA: TGCGCCAGCAGCCAAGATGACAGGGGAAATTCACCCCTCCACTTT. The genes are TRBV4-3 and TRBJ1-6; 8 nucleotides agree with TRBD1. V lost 0 bases and J lost 7; bases outside the gene matches: 2. There are 15 residues in the CDR3. Germline CDR1 LGHNA, CDR2 YSLEER.

This clonotype was observed many times. The gene calls are TRBV7-3 and TRBJ1-1, with unresolved D. CDR1 and CDR2 from the germline V gene are SGHTA and FQGTGA. V lost 2 bases and J lost 6, with 10 bases in between. The CDR3 extends over 13 amino acids. CDR3 DNA sequence: TGTGCCAGCAGCTTATTCTCTTGGTCTGAAGCTTTCTTT. Encoded protein: CASSLFSWSEAFF.

In its sample, this clonotype was seen many times. V and J are TRBV7-9 and TRBJ1-1; D uncertain. Trimming removed 4 bases at V and 2 bases at J, with 20 bases between. This CDR3 is 17 amino acids long. The germline V gene encodes CDR1 SEHNR and CDR2 FQNEAQ (reference sequence). The CDR3 bases are TGTGCCAGCAGCTCCCTCAAACGACCGGCGTTAAACACTGAAGCTTTCTTT. It translates to CASSSLKRPALNTEAFF.